These 8 T cell receptor beta chains were sequenced from one sample in a study of CD8 T cells in ankylosing spondylitis. TCRdb ran MiXCR on the 5' RACE reads and lists one entry per CDR3 protein. Altogether a few hundred thousand distinct CDR3 sequences are present, under 20% being singletons, with the ten largest covering about a third. Sequencing was performed on blood, either unsorted or a sorted T cell fraction (not recorded which). All receptors come from a male donor with ankylosing spondylitis or in good health (not recorded which).

The chain uses TRBV29-1 and TRBJ1-4; 7 bases align to TRBD1. The CDR3 has 15 amino acids. Trimming removed 5 bases from V and 3 bases from J; junction bases left unmatched: 9. The V gene's germline CDR1 is SQVTM and CDR2 ANQGSEA. The CDR3 region has the DNA TGCAGCGTTTCTCAACAGGGGAAGTCTAATGAAAAACTGTTTTTT. Translation gives CSVSQQGKSNEKLFF.

The chain employs TRBV27 and TRBJ2-1, with a tentative D call TRBD2 (6 bases). Germline V gene data show CDR1 as MNHEY and CDR2 as SMNVEV (reference sequence). V dropped 8 bases and J dropped 4 bases, with 21 bases sitting between them. The CDR3 sequence is 16 residues long. The CDR3 nucleotides are TGTGCCAGCTGTTCGGAGCGGGTGGGCAGGTACAATGAGCAGTTCTTC. As protein: CASCSERVGRYNEQFF.

V is TRBV12-3 or TRBV12-4 and J is TRBJ2-3; a weak D match, TRBD2 (5 bases). V lost 7 bases and J lost 8, with 16 bases in between. This CDR3 spans 13 amino acids. The CDR3, as DNA: TGTGCCAGCACCCCGAGCCCCGGAGGTACGCAGTATTTT. Its protein product is CASTPSPGGTQYF.

CDR3 in amino acids: CAIRATAGDGETQYF. CDR3 DNA sequence: TGTGCCATCAGGGCCACAGCAGGGGATGGGGAGACCCAGTACTTC. The V and J genes are TRBV10-3 and TRBJ2-5; tentative D call: TRBD1 (6 bases). The CDR3 sequence is 15 residues long. V lost 6 bases and J lost 5, with 19 bases in between. Germline V lookup: CDR1 ENHRY, CDR2 SYGVKD.

In this sample, this clonotype turned up a few times. The genes are TRBV27 and TRBJ2-1; tentatively, D is TRBD2 (6 bases). V was cut by 3 bases and J by 6 bases, with 15 bases left in between. CDR1 is MNHEY and CDR2 is SMNVEV in the germline V gene (reference sequence). CDR3 length: 15 amino acids. DNA of the CDR3: TGTGCCAGCAGTTTTTACGCCGGGACTCCCAATGAGCAGTTCTTC. Translating gives CASSFYAGTPNEQFF.

The chain links TRBV29-1 to TRBJ2-7; possibly TRBD1 or TRBD2 for D (5 bases each). CDR3 length: 15 residues. V was clipped by 0 bases and J by 4 bases, with 16 bases between them. Germline V gives CDR1 SQVTM, CDR2 ANQGSEA. CDR3 loop: CSVEDGTKSPYEQYF. Here the CDR3 DNA reads TGCAGCGTTGAAGACGGGACGAAATCCCCTTACGAGCAGTACTTC.

The gene calls are TRBV4-1 and TRBJ2-6; the D call may be TRBD1 or TRBD2 (5 bases each). Germline V gives CDR1 MGHRA, CDR2 YSYEKL. V dropped 0 bases and J dropped 0 bases, with 15 bases sitting between them. This CDR3 has 19 residues. The CDR3 protein is CASSQDGVGELSGANVLTF. CDR3 sequence (DNA): TGCGCCAGCAGCCAAGATGGCGTAGGGGAGCTCTCTGGGGCCAACGTCCTGACTTTC.

Ten or more counts support this clonotype. The rearrangement uses TRBV7-9 and TRBJ2-7; 10 nucleotides align to TRBD2. V lost 5 bases and J lost 4; bases outside the gene matches: 5. This CDR3 contains 14 residues. Per germline, CDR1 SEHNR and CDR2 FQNEAQ (reference sequence). This chain's CDR3 is CASSPTSGFYEQYF. In nucleotides, the CDR3 is TGTGCCAGCAGCCCGACTAGCGGGTTTTACGAGCAGTACTTC. Supplemented by reference TRBV7-9 and TRBJ2-7, the full variable domain reads DTGVSQNPRHKITKRGQNVTFRCDPISEHNRLYWYRQTLGQGPEFLTYFQNEAQLEKSRLLSDRFSAERPKGSFSTLEIQRTEQGDSAMYLCASSPTSGFYEQYFGPGTRLTVT.